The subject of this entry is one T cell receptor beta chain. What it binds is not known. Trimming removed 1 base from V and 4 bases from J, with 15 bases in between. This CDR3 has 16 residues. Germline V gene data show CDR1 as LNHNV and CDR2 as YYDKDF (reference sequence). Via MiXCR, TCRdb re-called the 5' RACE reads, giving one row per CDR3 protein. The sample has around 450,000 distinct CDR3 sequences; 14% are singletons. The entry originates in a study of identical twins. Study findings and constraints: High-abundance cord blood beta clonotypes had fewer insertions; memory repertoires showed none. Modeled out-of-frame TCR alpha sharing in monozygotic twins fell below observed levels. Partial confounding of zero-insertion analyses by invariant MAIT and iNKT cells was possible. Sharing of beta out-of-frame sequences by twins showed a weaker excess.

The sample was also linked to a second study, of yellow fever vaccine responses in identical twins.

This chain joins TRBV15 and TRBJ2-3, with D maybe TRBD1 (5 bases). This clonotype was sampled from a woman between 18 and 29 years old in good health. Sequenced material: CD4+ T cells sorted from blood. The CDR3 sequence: CATSRVQGSWADTQYF. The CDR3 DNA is TGTGCCACCAGCAGAGTGCAGGGATCGTGGGCAGATACGCAGTATTTT.